Shown below are 29 T cell receptor beta chains from a single sample sequenced in a study of cytotoxic CD8 clonotypes in ibrutinib-treated CLL. Using immunoSEQ multiplex PCR, the repertoire was profiled, and TCRdb retains in-frame clones only, with some absent. Among 150,000 to 200,000 clones listed, about 88% were seen once. Specimen: PBMCs, collected at disease progression, from a patient treated with ibrutinib. These receptors all come from a human donor with chronic lymphocytic leukemia.

The rearrangement joins TRBV7-8 to TRBJ1-2; D remains ambiguous. Germline V CDR1 and CDR2: SGHVS, FQNEAQ. V was clipped by 5 bases and J by 0 bases, with 16 bases between them. This CDR3 has 16 amino acids. CDR3 in DNA: TGTGCCAGCAGCAGTCTAGGGCTTCAAGCTAACTATGGCTACACCTTC. Amino acid sequence: CASSSLGLQANYGYTF.

The chain joins TRBV7-2 to TRBJ1-2; D uncertain. The CDR3 consists of 15 residues. Trimming shortened V by 6 bases and J by 4 bases, and 18 bases separated the two germline ends. Germline V gene sequence: CDR1 SGHTA, CDR2 FQGNSA. The CDR3 sequence is CASRSGIRVGYGYTF. The CDR3 DNA sequence: TGTGCCAGCAGATCGGGTATAAGGGTCGGCTATGGCTACACCTTC.

This chain links TRBV6-1 with TRBJ1-4; D is ambiguous. The CDR3 has 14 residues. V was pared by 1 base and J by 4 bases, with 7 bases between. Germline loops: CDR1 MNHNS, CDR2 SASEGT. The CDR3 loop reads CASSEGSDNEKLFF. CDR3 DNA sequence: TGTGCCAGCAGTGAAGGGTCGGATAATGAAAAACTGTTTTTT.

This clone has just a few counts. The chain uses TRBV5-6 and TRBJ2-4, with 7 bases aligning to TRBD2. Losses at the gene ends were 0 bases for V and 7 bases for J; bases not matched to a gene: 7. The CDR3 extends over 15 amino acids. CDR1 is SGHDT, CDR2 YYEEEE, per germline. The CDR3 nucleotides read TGTGCCAGCAGCTTGGCCCTAATGCGGGGGAACATTCAGTACTTC. This sequence encodes CASSLALMRGNIQYF.

V usage is TRBV7-8 and J usage is TRBJ2-7; a possible D gene is TRBD1 (6 bases). The CDR3 loop spans 14 amino acids. Germline CDR1 is SGHVS and CDR2 is FQNEAQ. V lost 2 bases and J 10 bases, leaving 18 bases between the germline ends. The CDR3 protein is CASSLTSEPGQQYF. Here the CDR3 DNA reads TGTGCCAGCAGCTTAACCTCTGAGCCGGGACAACAGTACTTC.

V is TRBV5-1 and J is TRBJ2-1; 9 bases align to TRBD1. Germline CDR1 reads SGHRS; CDR2 reads YFSETQ. The CDR3 loop spans 15 amino acids. V dropped 3 bases and J dropped 4; count of bases not matched to a gene: 5. The CDR3 region has the DNA TGCGCCAGCAGCTGGACAGGGGCCCTGTACAATGAGCAGTTCTTC. Translated: CASSWTGALYNEQFF.

Concerning this clone itself: The junction does not match germline at one end; this may be a read error. The genes are TRBV7-7 and TRBJ2-3; unclear D gene. This CDR3 has 18 residues. Germline CDR1 is SSHAT and CDR2 is FNYEAQ (reference sequence). CDR3 bases: TGTGCTAGCAGCTTAAGTCGCCTCCCCTCGGGCGGCACAGATACGCAGTATTTT. Translation: CASSLSRLPSGGTDTQYF.

V and J are TRBV5-1 and TRBJ2-6; D is unresolved. Trimming removed 0 bases at V and 1 base at J, with 14 bases between. Per germline, CDR1 SGHRS and CDR2 YFSETQ. This CDR3 spans 18 amino acids. The CDR3 here is CASSLEFSGPSGANVLTF. The CDR3, as DNA: TGCGCCAGCAGCTTGGAGTTTTCAGGACCTTCTGGGGCCAACGTCCTGACTTTC.

The chain recombines TRBV30 with TRBJ1-1; 9 bases line up with TRBD1. The CDR3 totals 13 residues. From germline, CDR1 is GTSNPN and CDR2 SVGIG (reference sequence). J gave up 5 bases and V 3 bases, and 4 bases lay outside the gene matches. The CDR3 region is CAWRTGGGTEAFF. CDR3 nucleotides: TGTGCCTGGAGGACAGGGGGAGGGACTGAAGCTTTCTTT.

The V gene is TRBV2, the J gene TRBJ2-5, with 15 nucleotides matching TRBD2. Per germline, CDR1 SNHLY and CDR2 FYNNEI. The CDR3 loop spans 18 amino acids. J was trimmed by 5 bases and V by 5 bases; bases with no gene match: 12. CDR3 coding DNA: TGTGCCAGCAGTCTTAAACCGGGACTAGCGGGAGGTACGGAGACCCAGTACTTC. This sequence encodes CASSLKPGLAGGTETQYF.

The genes are TRBV4-3 and TRBJ1-1; the D is unclear. Germline loops: CDR1 LGHNA, CDR2 YSLEER. CDR3 length: 13 residues. V was trimmed by 0 bases and J by 0 bases, leaving 2 bases between them. The CDR3 here is CASSQDLNTEAFF. As DNA, the CDR3 is TGCGCCAGCAGCCAAGATTTGAACACTGAAGCTTTCTTT.

The chain uses TRBV9 and TRBJ2-1; D might be TRBD2 (5 bases). Per the germline V gene, CDR1 is SGDLS and CDR2 is YYNGEE. Trimming cost V 3 bases and J 1 base, with 14 bases left between them. The CDR3 length is 16 residues. For the CDR3, the DNA is TGTGCCAGCAGCGCCCCCGGAGCGGAATCCTACAATGAGCAGTTCTTC. Amino acid sequence: CASSAPGAESYNEQFF.

The rearrangement links TRBV19 to TRBJ1-3; TRBD1 is a possible D gene (5 bases). This CDR3 has 15 amino acids. The V end was cut by 3 bases, the J end by 4 bases, with 13 bases between. Germline lookup yields CDR1 LNHDA and CDR2 SQIVND (reference sequence). CDR3 sequence reads: CASSIYRRGGNTIYF. DNA for the CDR3: TGTGCCAGTAGTATTTACAGGAGAGGCGGAAACACCATATATTTT.

The chain has TRBV6-5 and TRBJ2-7, with 10 bases fitting TRBD1. J lost 3 bases, V lost 5 bases, and 7 bases had no gene match. The germline V gene has CDR1 MNHEY and CDR2 SVGAGI. The CDR3 runs to 15 residues. In nucleotides, the CDR3 is TGTGCCAGCAGTGTACCGGGACAGGGGATCTACGAGCAGTACTTC. As protein: CASSVPGQGIYEQYF.

The chain is built from TRBV6-1 and TRBJ1-1; 8 nucleotides match TRBD1. The CDR3 contains 14 residues. V lost 6 bases and J lost 8; bases outside the gene matches: 11. CDR1 and CDR2 (germline): MNHNS, SASEGT. The CDR3 is CASRETDRGGEAFF. Here the CDR3 DNA reads TGTGCCAGCAGAGAAACCGACAGGGGAGGGGAAGCTTTCTTT.

In regard to this clone: This specimen includes other DNA sequences encoding the same CDR3. This sequence joins TRBV28 and TRBJ2-7; D remains ambiguous. The V end lost 3 bases, the J end lost 3 bases, and 6 bases lay between the germline ends. This CDR3 has 12 residues. Germline CDR1 MDHEN, CDR2 SYDVKM. The CDR3 sequence is CASSFGSYEQYF. The CDR3 coding sequence is TGTGCCAGCAGTTTTGGCAGCTACGAGCAGTACTTC.

CDR3 residues: CASRTSGTSGYHSYNEQFF. The CDR3 bases are TGTGCCAGCAGGACCTCCGGGACTAGCGGATACCACTCCTACAATGAGCAGTTCTTC. This chain links TRBV27 with TRBJ2-1, with TRBD2 matching 11 bases. CDR1 is MNHEY, CDR2 SMNVEV, per germline (reference sequence). The V segment lost 6 bases and the J segment 0 bases; nucleotides outside the gene matches: 13. The length of the CDR3 is 19 residues.

The V gene is TRBV5-1, the J gene TRBJ2-2, with 12 bases lining up with TRBD2. The V segment lost 1 base and the J segment 3 bases; nucleotides outside the gene matches: 4. The germline V gene encodes CDR1 SGHRS and CDR2 YFSETQ. The CDR3 is 17 residues long. The CDR3 sequence is CASSLSSGRVDTGELFF. The CDR3 DNA reads as TGCGCCAGCAGCTTGTCTAGCGGGAGGGTGGACACCGGGGAGCTGTTTTTT.

The rearrangement links TRBV5-6 to TRBJ1-4; D is unresolved. Germline CDR1 and CDR2: SGHDT and YYEEEE. The CDR3 covers 14 residues. Trimming cost V 1 base and J 4 bases, with 8 bases left between them. The CDR3 is CASSLKRSNEKLFF. CDR3 sequence (DNA): TGTGCCAGCAGCTTGAAAAGAAGTAATGAAAAACTGTTTTTT.

V is TRBV5-1 and J is TRBJ2-7; D is ambiguous. V lost 0 bases, J lost 2 bases, and 9 bases lay in between. Germline V gene lookup returns CDR1 SGHRS and CDR2 YFSETQ. CDR3 size: 14 residues. CDR3 nucleotides: TGCGCCAGCAGCTTGGTAAGGGATCCCTACGAGCAGTACTTC. This codes for CASSLVRDPYEQYF.

V usage is TRBV7-2 and J usage is TRBJ1-2; maybe TRBD1 (6 bases). Trimming shortened V by 9 bases and J by 7 bases, and 15 bases separated the two germline ends. The CDR3 has 12 amino acids. The germline CDR1 and CDR2 sequences are SGHTA and FQGNSA. The CDR3 nucleotides are TGTGCCAGTGGACAGTATTATAGTGGCTACACCTTC. This sequence encodes CASGQYYSGYTF.

This sequence joins TRBV11-2 and TRBJ2-2; D uncertain. Germline assignment: CDR1 SGHAT and CDR2 FQNNGV. This CDR3 comprises 16 residues. V gave up 4 bases and J gave up 4 bases, with 16 bases separating them. The CDR3 protein is CASSSGPGPGTGELFF. The CDR3 DNA sequence: TGTGCCAGCAGCTCAGGTCCTGGGCCGGGCACCGGGGAGCTGTTTTTT.

The chain combines TRBV28 with TRBJ1-1, with 9 bases lining up with TRBD1. The V segment lost 3 bases and the J segment 11 bases; nucleotides outside the gene matches: 13. This CDR3 contains 15 residues. Looked up from germline, CDR1 is MDHEN and CDR2 is SYDVKM. This CDR3 is CASSLPSGQGAGAFF. The CDR3 nucleotides are TGTGCCAGCAGTTTGCCCTCGGGACAGGGTGCGGGGGCTTTCTTT. Full variable domain (missing parts from reference TRBV28 and TRBJ1-1): DVKVTQSSRYLVKRTGEKVFLECVQDMDHENMFWYRQDPGLGLRLIYFSYDVKMKEKGDIPEGYSVSREKKERFSLILESASTNQTSMYLCASSLPSGQGAGAFFGQGTRLTVV.

The J gene is TRBJ1-2, the V gene TRBV29-1, with 11 bases aligning to TRBD1. The V gene end was trimmed by 6 bases and the J gene end by 3 bases; junction bases not matched to a gene: 9. The CDR3 spans 15 residues. Germline V gives CDR1 SQVTM, CDR2 ANQGSEA. The CDR3 bases are TGCAGCGTATCGGACAGGGGGCGACTCCACTATGGCTACACCTTC. Translating gives CSVSDRGRLHYGYTF.

V usage is TRBV5-1 and J usage is TRBJ2-1; 7 nucleotides align to TRBD1. CDR1 and CDR2 from the germline V gene are SGHRS and YFSETQ. Trimming at V came to 0 bases and at J to 8 bases, leaving 2 bases not matched to a gene. CDR3 length: 13 amino acids. The DNA for the CDR3 is TGCGCCAGCAGCTTGGACGGGACAGATGAGCAGTTCTTC. This codes for CASSLDGTDEQFF.

The chain carries TRBV27 and TRBJ1-1; a weak D match, TRBD1 (6 bases). CDR1 MNHEY and CDR2 SMNVEV come from the germline V gene (reference sequence). V lost 1 base and J 0 bases, leaving 15 bases between the germline ends. There are 17 residues in the CDR3. The CDR3 sequence: CASSLWGQGLMNTEAFF. CDR3 DNA sequence: TGTGCCAGCAGTTTATGGGGGCAGGGGCTAATGAACACTGAAGCTTTCTTT.

The genes are TRBV5-1 and TRBJ2-3, with 8 bases fitting TRBD1. Germline V lookup: CDR1 SGHRS, CDR2 YFSETQ. V shed 2 bases, J shed 2 bases, and the junction held 4 bases outside the gene matches. The CDR3 totals 15 residues. CDR3 in amino acids: CASSLDRGHTDTQYF. Here the CDR3 DNA reads TGCGCCAGCAGCTTAGACAGGGGACACACAGATACGCAGTATTTT.

This chain uses TRBV28 with TRBJ1-2; 8 positions agree with TRBD1. CDR1 and CDR2 (germline): MDHEN, SYDVKM. The J segment lost 4 bases and the V segment lost 3 bases, leaving 4 bases of the junction unmatched. The CDR3 covers 14 residues. The CDR3 is CASSFPRGLYGYTF. CDR3 DNA sequence: TGTGCCAGCAGTTTTCCCAGGGGGCTCTATGGCTACACCTTC.

This sequence joins TRBV6-5 and TRBJ2-5; TRBD1 aligns across 7 bases. Trimming took 2 bases from V and 2 from J; bases not matched to a gene: 2. CDR1 and CDR2 (germline): MNHEY, SVGAGI. The CDR3 contains 14 residues. CDR3 DNA sequence: TGTGCCAGCAGTTACGGGGACAGACAAGAGACCCAGTACTTC. Translating gives CASSYGDRQETQYF.